These 29 T cell receptor beta chains came from one sample sequenced in a study of CD8 T cells in ankylosing spondylitis. Study findings and constraints: There was a TCR beta motif, made of several highly homologous variants, that appeared characteristic of ankylosing spondylitis blood.

These TCRs' antigens remain unknown. Each CDR3 protein is one row after TCRdb ran MiXCR on the 5' RACE reads. The sample has hundreds of thousands of distinct CDR3 sequences; roughly 15% are singletons. Sequencing used blood, either unsorted or a sorted T cell fraction (not recorded which). These receptors all stem from a male donor with ankylosing spondylitis.

This clonotype has a count of ten or more. The chain uses TRBV5-6 and TRBJ1-3; D is unresolved. The V end lost 4 bases, the J end lost 4 bases, and 12 bases lay between the germline ends. The germline V gene has CDR1 SGHDT and CDR2 YYEEEE. The CDR3 has 14 residues. CDR3 sequence (DNA): TGTGCCAGCAGCCTGGACCGGACGGGAAACACCATATATTTT. This gives the protein CASSLDRTGNTIYF.

This sequence joins TRBV19 and TRBJ2-5; D is undetermined. There are 14 residues in the CDR3. V lost 5 bases and J lost 2, with 12 bases in between. Germline CDR1 reads LNHDA; CDR2 reads SQIVND (reference sequence). Written as DNA, the CDR3 is TGTGCCAGTAGTCTCGGCCGAAAACAAGAGACCCAGTACTTC. Translation gives CASSLGRKQETQYF.

This clonotype has a handful of counts. This sequence joins TRBV12-3 or TRBV12-4 and TRBJ1-5; TRBD1 matches at 9 bases. This CDR3 is 15 amino acids long. Trimming removed 10 bases from V and 5 bases from J; junction bases left unmatched: 12. CDR3 sequence: CATAGQGALDQPQHF. The CDR3, as DNA: TGTGCCACCGCGGGACAGGGAGCTTTAGATCAGCCCCAGCATTTT.

The gene calls are TRBV19 and TRBJ1-1, with a tentative D call TRBD1 (6 bases). The CDR3 is made up of 15 amino acids. The V gene lost 3 bases and the J gene lost 1 base, with 12 bases spanning the gap. CDR1 LNHDA and CDR2 SQIVND come from the germline V gene (reference sequence). The CDR3 sequence: CASSMNRERNTEAFF. DNA for the CDR3: TGTGCCAGTAGTATGAACAGGGAGCGGAACACTGAAGCTTTCTTT.

This chain joins TRBV2 and TRBJ1-2, with D hard to call. The CDR3 covers 10 residues. V gave up 8 bases and J gave up 7 bases, with 8 bases separating them. The germline V gene encodes CDR1 SNHLY and CDR2 FYNNEI. CDR3 residues: CASRTAGYTF. The CDR3 nucleotides read TGTGCCAGCCGAACTGCTGGCTACACCTTC.

This clonotype was counted only a few times. This chain links TRBV10-3 with TRBJ2-1; D is undetermined. The germline V and J ends were trimmed by 2 bases and 10 bases, with 6 bases remaining between them. This CDR3 contains 11 residues. Germline-derived CDR1 and CDR2 are ENHRY and SYGVKD. The CDR3 DNA reads TGTGCCATCAGTGAGGGCCGGGAGCAGTTCTTC. Amino acids: CAISEGREQFF.

The rearrangement links TRBV4-2 to TRBJ2-7; possibly TRBD1 for D (5 bases). The germline gives CDR1 LGHNA, CDR2 YNFKEQ. The V gene lost 2 bases and the J gene lost 3 bases, with 20 bases spanning the gap. CDR3 length: 17 residues. CDR3 sequence (DNA): TGTGCCAGCAGCCAACGCCCAGGGTTAAGTGGATTCTACGAGCAGTACTTC. Its protein product is CASSQRPGLSGFYEQYF.

The gene calls are TRBV9 and TRBJ2-5; a weak D match, TRBD1 (6 bases). Trimming left V 0 bases short and J 0 bases short, with 12 bases between. This CDR3 is built from 16 residues. The germline V gene encodes CDR1 SGDLS and CDR2 YYNGEE. CDR3 sequence: CASSVGGRGYQETQYF. The DNA of the CDR3 is TGTGCCAGCAGCGTAGGGGGTAGGGGGTACCAAGAGACCCAGTACTTC.

This sequence joins TRBV29-1 and TRBJ2-5, with D possibly being TRBD2 (6 bases). CDR1 and CDR2 (germline): SQVTM, ANQGSEA. Trimming stripped 4 bases from V and 5 bases from J, with 14 bases between. The CDR3 extends over 13 amino acids. This CDR3 reads CSVVSSAGETQYF. Written as DNA, the CDR3 is TGCAGCGTTGTTAGTAGTGCGGGGGAGACCCAGTACTTC. Combining the CDR3 with reference TRBV29-1 and TRBJ2-5 gives the whole variable domain SAVISQKPSRDICQRGTSLTIQCQVDSQVTMMFWYRQQPGQSLTLIATANQGSEATYESGFVIDKFPISRPNLTFSTLTVSNMSPEDSSIYLCSVVSSAGETQYFGPGTRLLVL.

The table lists this clonotype with a few counts. This chain connects TRBV6-1 to TRBJ2-7; TRBD1 aligns across 8 bases. CDR3 length: 14 residues. V lost 5 bases to trimming and J lost 4 bases; unmatched junction nucleotides: 7. The germline V gene encodes CDR1 MNHNS and CDR2 SASEGT. The CDR3 nucleotides read TGTGCCAGCAGTCCGGACAGGGCCGTGTACGAGCAGTACTTC. The encoded protein is CASSPDRAVYEQYF.

The chain uses TRBV7-6 and TRBJ1-5; no clear D. The germline V gene encodes CDR1 SGHVS and CDR2 FNYEAQ. The CDR3 contains 13 residues. V was shortened by 1 base and J by 5 bases, with 6 bases between the two germline ends. The CDR3 sequence: CASSLGVDQPQHF. In DNA, the CDR3 is TGTGCCAGCAGCTTAGGGGTGGATCAGCCCCAGCATTTT.

A few counts support this clonotype. This rearrangement joins TRBV11-2 to TRBJ2-2; TRBD2 aligns across 10 bases. The CDR3 is 15 residues long. From germline, CDR1 is SGHAT and CDR2 FQNNGV. With 4 bases clipped from V and 7 bases from J, the junction kept 6 bases outside the gene matches. This CDR3 is CASSSLAGVIGELFF. For the CDR3, the DNA is TGTGCCAGCAGCTCTCTAGCGGGAGTCATCGGGGAGCTGTTTTTT.

The rearrangement joins TRBV18 to TRBJ1-4, with TRBD1 as a possible D gene (6 bases). Germline V gives CDR1 KGHSH, CDR2 LQKENI. The CDR3 has 14 amino acids. Trimming left V 3 bases short and J 8 bases short, with 13 bases between. The DNA of the CDR3 is TGTGCCAGCTCACCCGGACAGAACAGCGAAAAACTGTTTTTT. This gives the protein CASSPGQNSEKLFF.

This clonotype came up a few times. The chain carries TRBV7-9 and TRBJ2-2; no definite D call. This CDR3 comprises 16 residues. Germline V CDR1 and CDR2: SEHNR, FQNEAQ (reference sequence). Trimming removed 0 bases at V and 2 bases at J, with 10 bases between. CDR3 nucleotide sequence: TGTGCCAGCAGCTTAGCTCGTCAGTCAAACACCGGGGAGCTGTTTTTT. Protein sequence: CASSLARQSNTGELFF.

This clonotype was detected a few times. The chain is built from TRBV5-1 and TRBJ2-7; 7 bases map to TRBD2. Germline V gives CDR1 SGHRS, CDR2 YFSETQ. The V segment lost 3 bases and the J segment 2 bases; nucleotides outside the gene matches: 8. This CDR3 region has 15 residues. CDR3 bases: TGCGCCAGCAGCTCAGCCGGGACTATGACCTACGAGCAGTACTTC. It yields the protein CASSSAGTMTYEQYF.

The gene calls are TRBV30 and TRBJ2-7; 13 bases fit TRBD2. This CDR3 has 15 residues. V shed 4 bases, J shed 1 base, and the junction held 4 bases outside the gene matches. The germline gives CDR1 GTSNPN, CDR2 SVGIG (reference sequence). The CDR3 protein is CAWNGLAGVSYEQYF. CDR3 coding DNA: TGTGCCTGGAACGGACTAGCGGGGGTTTCCTACGAGCAGTACTTC.

CDR3 DNA sequence: TGTGCCTTCTGGTCTCAGGGACGGGGGGGCCTATGGGGCACCGGGGAGCTGTTTTTT. This encodes CAFWSQGRGGLWGTGELFF. V is TRBV12-3 or TRBV12-4 and J is TRBJ2-2; 8 bases are a match to TRBD2. CDR3 length equals 19 residues. J was trimmed by 4 bases and V by 11 bases; bases with no gene match: 24.

The chain links TRBV5-1 to TRBJ1-2, with D maybe TRBD1 (5 bases). The germline gives CDR1 SGHRS, CDR2 YFSETQ. The ends were cut back, 0 bases at V and 6 bases at J, with 15 bases in the middle. This CDR3 is built from 15 residues. The CDR3 DNA is TGCGCCAGCAGCTTGGGCAGCCTCCAGGGAGATGGCTACACCTTC. Protein: CASSLGSLQGDGYTF. Full variable domain (outside the CDR3, taken from reference TRBV5-1 and TRBJ1-2): KAGVTQTPRYLIKTRGQQVTLSCSPISGHRSVSWYQQTPGQGLQFLFEYFSETQRNKGNFPGRFSGRQFSNSRSEMNVSTLELGDSALYLCASSLGSLQGDGYTFGSGTRLTVV.

This clonotype was observed a handful of times. CDR3 DNA sequence: TGTGCCAGCAGTCCCACTAGCCACGAGCAGTACTTC. This gives the protein CASSPTSHEQYF. This rearrangement joins TRBV6-2 or TRBV6-3 to TRBJ2-7, with D tentatively TRBD2 (6 bases). Trimming removed 5 bases at V and 5 bases at J, with 10 bases between. Germline V gives CDR1 MNHEY, CDR2 SVGEGT. The CDR3 has 12 amino acids.

The chain employs TRBV2 and TRBJ2-1; 8 bases map to TRBD2. This CDR3 contains 15 residues. Germline CDR1 and CDR2: SNHLY and FYNNEI. Unmatched junction bases numbered 6, after V lost 4 bases and J lost 4 bases. The CDR3 coding sequence is TGTGCCAGCAGTGGGTTAGCGGGGATTTACAATGAGCAGTTCTTC. Amino acid sequence: CASSGLAGIYNEQFF.

The rearrangement uses TRBV20-1 and TRBJ1-5; a possible D gene is TRBD1 (6 bases). Trimming left V 0 bases short and J 6 bases short, with 21 bases between. This CDR3 spans 17 amino acids. From germline, CDR1 is DFQATT and CDR2 SNEGSKA (reference sequence). The CDR3: CSARDEGPTGPRQPQHF. Written as DNA, the CDR3 is TGCAGTGCTAGAGACGAGGGCCCGACAGGCCCGCGTCAGCCCCAGCATTTT.

This clonotype has only a few counts. J is TRBJ2-3 and V is TRBV20-1, with 14 bases aligning to TRBD2. CDR3 size: 15 residues. V lost 6 bases to trimming and J lost 6 bases; unmatched junction nucleotides: 8. The germline V gene has CDR1 DFQATT and CDR2 SNEGSKA (reference sequence). The CDR3 nucleotides read TGCAGTGCCTCGACTAGCGGGAGGGCCGACGATACGCAGTATTTT. It translates to CSASTSGRADDTQYF.

This clonotype was detected a few times. The V call is TRBV12-3 or TRBV12-4, the J call TRBJ1-1; no clear D gene. Between the trimmed V and J ends, which lost 3 bases and 4 bases, there was a span of 9 bases. There are 13 residues in the CDR3. The CDR3 DNA follows: TGTGCCAGCAGTTTTTCGCAGTTCACTGAAGCTTTCTTT. It encodes CASSFSQFTEAFF.

This clonotype was seen a handful of times. The rearrangement links TRBV12-3 or TRBV12-4 to TRBJ2-1, with TRBD1 identical over 9 bases. CDR3 length equals 21 residues. Trimming took 4 bases from V and 2 from J; bases not matched to a gene: 21. CDR3 residues: CASSSLQLLISDRGTYNEQFF. The CDR3 nucleotides are TGTGCCAGCAGTTCCCTTCAACTATTAATATCTGACAGGGGGACCTACAATGAGCAGTTCTTC.

This clonotype turned up a few times. The chain has TRBV15 and TRBJ2-1; the D is unclear. Trimming removed 0 bases at V and 7 bases at J, with 7 bases between. The CDR3 is made up of 13 amino acids. CDR1 and CDR2 (germline): LNHNV, YYDKDF (reference sequence). The CDR3 protein is CATSRDLVNEQFF. The CDR3 nucleotides are TGTGCCACCAGCAGAGATCTGGTTAATGAGCAGTTCTTC.

This clonotype was counted between two and nine times. J is TRBJ1-5 and V is TRBV3-1, with TRBD1 as a possible D gene (5 bases). Germline CDR1 LGHDT, CDR2 YNNKEL (reference sequence). V lost 0 bases and J 2 bases, leaving 8 bases between the germline ends. The length of the CDR3 is 15 residues. The CDR3: CASSQEGVGNQPQHF. CDR3 coding DNA: TGTGCCAGCAGCCAAGAAGGGGTCGGCAATCAGCCCCAGCATTTT.

The chain recombines TRBV20-1 with TRBJ2-7; 8 bases are a match to TRBD1. There are 13 residues in the CDR3. V was pared by 6 bases and J by 5 bases, with 9 bases of the junction left unmatched. Germline loops: CDR1 DFQATT, CDR2 SNEGSKA (reference sequence). For the CDR3, the DNA is TGCAGTGCCGGGGGCCAGGGGGCCAACGAGCAGTACTTC. It translates to CSAGGQGANEQYF.

This clonotype turned up a few times. This chain connects TRBV11-2 to TRBJ2-7, with D uncertain. With 4 bases removed from V and 12 bases from J, the gap between germline ends came to 22 bases. The CDR3 contains 14 residues. Germline values: CDR1 SGHAT, CDR2 FQNNGV. The CDR3 DNA follows: TGTGCCAGCAGCTCCACCTCGGGCCCCCACCCCCCGTACTTC. Protein product: CASSSTSGPHPPYF.

This clonotype was counted a few times. The V gene is TRBV6-5, the J gene TRBJ2-1, with D unclear. Trimming cost V 8 bases and J 6 bases, with 8 bases left between them. Germline V gene sequence: CDR1 MNHEY, CDR2 SVGAGI. This CDR3 region has 11 residues. The CDR3 DNA follows: TGTGCCAGCCTTCGCGGCAATGAGCAGTTCTTC. This codes for CASLRGNEQFF.